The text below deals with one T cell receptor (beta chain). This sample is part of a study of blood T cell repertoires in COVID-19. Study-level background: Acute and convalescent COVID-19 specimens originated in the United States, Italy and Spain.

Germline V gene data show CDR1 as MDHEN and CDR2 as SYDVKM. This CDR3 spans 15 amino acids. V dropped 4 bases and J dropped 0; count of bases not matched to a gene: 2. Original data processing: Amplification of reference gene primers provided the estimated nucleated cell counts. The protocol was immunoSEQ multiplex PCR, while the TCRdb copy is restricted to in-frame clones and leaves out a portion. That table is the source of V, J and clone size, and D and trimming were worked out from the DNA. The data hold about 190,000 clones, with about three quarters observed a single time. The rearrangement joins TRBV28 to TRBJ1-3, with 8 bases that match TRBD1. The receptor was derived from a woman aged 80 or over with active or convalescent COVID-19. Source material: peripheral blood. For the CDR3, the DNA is TGTGCCAGCAGTTGGGACAGGCTCTCTGGAAACACCATATATTTT. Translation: CASSWDRLSGNTIYF.